This T cell receptor (beta chain) was captured in a study of T cells after yellow fever vaccination. Study-level points and caveats: One caveat is that FACS-sorted repertoires could contain abundant clonotypes contaminating from the bulk population. Booster sampling recovered most clones from primary vaccination (96% CD4, just over 85% CD8).

5'RACE template switching generated TCR cDNA, adding a universal primer site and UMIs. MiXCR, applied by TCRdb to the 5' RACE reads, yields one record per CDR3 protein. The sample lists tens of thousands of distinct CDR3 sequences; roughly 6.9% were seen once. A few counts support this clonotype. Its antigen is not known. The TCR sequence derives from a man aged 18-30 years who received the YFV17D yellow fever vaccine. This specimen was CD8+ T cells sorted from PBMCs, taken on the day of the first yellow fever vaccination.

The chain's CDR3 is CASRGGVTNQPQHF. The CDR3, as DNA: TGTGCCAGCAGGGGGGGGGTTACCAATCAGCCCCAGCATTTT. The chain recombines TRBV6-5 with TRBJ1-5; tentative D call: TRBD1 (5 bases). The CDR3 runs to 14 residues. Trimming left V 6 bases short and J 3 bases short, with 12 bases between. Germline V CDR1 and CDR2: MNHEY, SVGAGI.